Listed here are 16 T cell receptor beta chains from one sample, sequenced in a study of T-cell reconstitution after alpha-beta-depleted transplantation in children. Library preparation (for TCRbeta) was performed with unique molecular identifiers. TCRdb reprocessed the PCR reads with MiXCR, giving one entry per CDR3 protein. The table records some 400,000 distinct CDR3 sequences, about a fifth of them present only once. The input for sequencing was PBMCs from the stem cell graft donor, taken from the stem cell graft. The receptor set was obtained from a human donor who donated a stem cell graft to a child with acute myeloid leukemia.

The table lists this clonotype with many counts. The chain uses TRBV20-1 and TRBJ2-1, with D hard to call. The CDR3 spans 13 residues. Germline values: CDR1 DFQATT, CDR2 SNEGSKA (reference sequence). V lost 3 bases and J lost 5, with 11 bases in between. The CDR3 DNA is TGCAGTGCTAGTAATCCTCACCACAATGAGCAGTTCTTC. This encodes CSASNPHHNEQFF.

The table lists this clonotype with many counts. The CDR3 DNA reads as TGTGCCAGCAGCCAAGGCGCCTACGAGCAGTACTTC. This gives the protein CASSQGAYEQYF. The chain recombines TRBV4-2 with TRBJ2-7, with D unresolved. Germline V gives CDR1 LGHNA, CDR2 YNFKEQ. The V gene lost 1 base and the J gene lost 2 bases, with 3 bases spanning the gap. The CDR3 spans 12 residues.

This clonotype was seen repeatedly, ten times or more. CDR3 sequence: CSVAGSSYEQYF. CDR3 sequence (DNA): TGCAGCGTTGCCGGGAGCTCCTACGAGCAGTACTTC. The chain joins TRBV29-1 to TRBJ2-7; D possibly corresponds to TRBD2 (6 bases). Germline V lookup: CDR1 SQVTM, CDR2 ANQGSEA. The ends were cut back, 4 bases at V and 0 bases at J, with 7 bases in the middle. CDR3 length: 12 residues.

V usage is TRBV7-8 and J usage is TRBJ2-3; D is uncertain. Germline V gene data show CDR1 as SGHVS and CDR2 as FQNEAQ. The CDR3 contains 15 residues. V was trimmed by 5 bases and J by 0 bases, leaving 12 bases between them. Here the CDR3 DNA reads TGTGCCAGCAGCCCCCCAGGACGAAGCACAGATACGCAGTATTTT. Protein: CASSPPGRSTDTQYF.

This clonotype has just a few counts. The V gene is TRBV29-1, the J gene TRBJ2-5; tentative D call: TRBD1 (6 bases). V lost 2 bases and J 3 bases, leaving 10 bases between the germline ends. The CDR3 has 13 amino acids. CDR1 is SQVTM, CDR2 ANQGSEA, per germline. The CDR3 sequence: CSVESRDKETQYF. As DNA, the CDR3 is TGCAGCGTTGAATCACGGGACAAAGAGACCCAGTACTTC.

This clonotype occurred many times. The chain uses TRBV6-6 and TRBJ2-7; D not certain. This CDR3 is built from 11 residues. The V end was cut by 2 bases, the J end by 9 bases, with 8 bases between. From germline, CDR1 is MNHNY and CDR2 SVGAGI (reference sequence). CDR3 nucleotides: TGTGCCAGCAGTTACGGGCTCGGGCAGTACTTC. Its protein product is CASSYGLGQYF.

The rearrangement joins TRBV7-9 to TRBJ2-5; D not certain. The CDR3 runs 15 residues. CDR1 SEHNR and CDR2 FQNEAQ come from the germline V gene (reference sequence). V lost 5 bases, J lost 4 bases, and 17 bases lay in between. The CDR3 sequence is CASSRRDGPAETQYF. CDR3 nucleotide sequence: TGTGCCAGCAGCCGTCGAGACGGCCCCGCAGAGACCCAGTACTTC.

The rearrangement links TRBV24-1 to TRBJ1-5; 9 bases agree with TRBD1. Germline V gene data show CDR1 as KGHDR and CDR2 as SFDVKD. The CDR3 contains 14 residues. J gave up 3 bases and V 7 bases, and 3 bases lay outside the gene matches. CDR3 loop: CATRDRGSNQPQHF. In DNA, the CDR3 is TGTGCCACCAGGGACAGGGGTTCCAATCAGCCCCAGCATTTT.

This clonotype was observed at least ten times. The gene calls are TRBV9 and TRBJ2-7, with D unresolved. This CDR3 region has 14 residues. The V gene's germline CDR1 is SGDLS and CDR2 YYNGEE. Trimming left V 2 bases short and J 0 bases short, with 9 bases between. The CDR3 DNA sequence: TGTGCCAGCAGCGTTGGGTCGAGCTCCTACGAGCAGTACTTC. Translating it yields CASSVGSSSYEQYF.

The J gene is TRBJ1-5, the V gene TRBV20-1, with TRBD1 matching over 9 bases. Germline V CDR1 and CDR2: DFQATT, SNEGSKA (reference sequence). V shed 4 bases and J 3 bases; nucleotides not matched to a gene: 4. The CDR3 contains 14 residues. The CDR3 sequence: CSAMTGGVNQPQHF. CDR3 sequence (DNA): TGCAGTGCTATGACAGGGGGTGTCAATCAGCCCCAGCATTTT.

The rearrangement joins TRBV5-1 to TRBJ2-1; 7 nucleotides agree with TRBD1. The length of the CDR3 is 14 residues. With V trimmed by 0 bases and J by 4 bases, 1 base remained unmatched. Germline CDR1 is SGHRS and CDR2 is YFSETQ. CDR3 nucleotide sequence: TGCGCCAGCAGCTTGGTGGGACAGTACAATGAGCAGTTCTTC. Translating it yields CASSLVGQYNEQFF.

This clonotype was seen a handful of times. J is TRBJ2-1 and V is TRBV27, with 11 nucleotides matching TRBD2. The CDR3 is made up of 14 amino acids. The V and J ends lost 6 bases and 7 bases, in that order; junction bases with no gene match: 5. CDR1 MNHEY and CDR2 SMNVEV come from the germline V gene (reference sequence). In nucleotides, the CDR3 is TGTGCCAGCAGGGAGACTAGCGGGACTAATGAGCAGTTCTTC. Translating gives CASRETSGTNEQFF.

DNA of the CDR3: TGCAGCGTTGATGGGGTCAGGGACGGCTATGGCTACACCTTC. Amino acid sequence: CSVDGVRDGYGYTF. This chain links TRBV29-1 with TRBJ1-2, with a weak D call TRBD1 (5 bases). Germline V gene sequence: CDR1 SQVTM, CDR2 ANQGSEA. Deletions cut 3 bases from V and 4 bases from J, with 15 bases between. This CDR3 comprises 14 residues.

The chain uses TRBV20-1 and TRBJ2-7; D gene ambiguous. CDR3 length: 15 amino acids. V lost 0 bases, J lost 0 bases, and 12 bases lay in between. Looked up from germline, CDR1 is DFQATT and CDR2 is SNEGSKA (reference sequence). CDR3 amino acids: CSARDPSRSSYEQYF. The CDR3 nucleotides are TGCAGTGCTAGAGACCCCTCCAGGAGCTCCTACGAGCAGTACTTC.

This clonotype was seen a handful of times. The chain has TRBV7-2 and TRBJ1-4; unclear D gene. The ends were cut back, 6 bases at V and 1 base at J, with 12 bases in the middle. Germline V gene sequence: CDR1 SGHTA, CDR2 FQGNSA. This CDR3 region has 15 residues. The CDR3: CASSLMGITNEKLFF. The CDR3 region has the DNA TGTGCCAGCAGTCTTATGGGGATAACTAATGAAAAACTGTTTTTT. Full variable domain (rest looked up from reference TRBV7-2 and TRBJ1-4): GAGVSQSPSNKVTEKGKDVELRCDPISGHTALYWYRQSLGQGLEFLIYFQGNSAPDKSGLPSDRFSAERTGGSVSTLTIQRTQQEDSAVYLCASSLMGITNEKLFFGSGTQLSVL.

This chain links TRBV12-3 or TRBV12-4 with TRBJ1-2, with no clear D. The ends were cut back, 5 bases at V and 8 bases at J, with 12 bases in the middle. The CDR3 is 12 amino acids. The CDR3 protein is CASSLRVLGYTF. The CDR3 DNA is TGTGCCAGCAGTCTGCGGGTTCTCGGCTACACCTTC.